Below, 18 T cell receptor beta chains from the same sample are listed, as sequenced in a study of CD8 T cells in ankylosing spondylitis. One entry per CDR3 protein results from TCRdb running MiXCR on the 5' RACE reads. In the table there are some 130,000 distinct CDR3 sequences, just under 7.5% of which are singletons. Sequenced input: blood, either unsorted or a sorted T cell fraction (not recorded which). The origin of the receptors is a female donor with ankylosing spondylitis or in good health (not recorded which).

This clonotype has ten or more counts. V and J are TRBV6-1 and TRBJ2-7; D is perhaps TRBD1 (5 bases). The CDR3 is 15 amino acids. V lost 1 base and J 1 base, leaving 11 bases between the germline ends. The germline gives CDR1 MNHNS, CDR2 SASEGT. As DNA, the CDR3 is TGTGCCAGCAGTGAAGATGGGGCCTGGTCCTACGAGCAGTACTTC. It codes for CASSEDGAWSYEQYF.

This chain connects TRBV6-1 to TRBJ1-1; no definite D call. The length of the CDR3 is 12 residues. CDR1 and CDR2 from the germline V gene are MNHNS and SASEGT. V lost 6 bases, J lost 4 bases, and 9 bases lay in between. This CDR3 reads CASRERSTEAFF. In nucleotides, the CDR3 is TGTGCCAGCAGGGAGAGATCCACTGAAGCTTTCTTT.

This chain connects TRBV30 to TRBJ1-6; D is unclear. The CDR3 is 13 residues long. V was trimmed by 0 bases and J by 6 bases, leaving 6 bases between them. Germline CDR1 is GTSNPN and CDR2 is SVGIG (reference sequence). The CDR3 spells CAWSVLANSPLHF. The CDR3 coding sequence is TGTGCCTGGAGTGTACTGGCTAATTCACCCCTCCACTTT.

This clonotype was counted a few times. The CDR3, as DNA: TGTGCCAGCAGCTACTCCCGGGACAGGGGGCTTAATGAGCAGTTCTTC. It specifies CASSYSRDRGLNEQFF. This chain links TRBV7-9 with TRBJ2-1; TRBD1 agrees at 12 bases. V was pared by 4 bases and J by 7 bases, with 8 bases of the junction left unmatched. Germline V lookup: CDR1 SEHNR, CDR2 FQNEAQ (reference sequence). This CDR3 is 16 amino acids long.

In its sample, this clonotype was seen many times. The chain is built from TRBV7-8 and TRBJ2-4; possibly TRBD1 for D (6 bases). The V gene lost 1 base and the J gene lost 8 bases, with 15 bases spanning the gap. The germline gives CDR1 SGHVS, CDR2 FQNEAQ. The CDR3 loop spans 15 amino acids. CDR3 nucleotides: TGTGCCAGCAGCTTAGACAGGGCATCTCCATACATTCAGTACTTC. This sequence encodes CASSLDRASPYIQYF.

This clonotype came up many times. J is TRBJ2-4 and V is TRBV5-1; unclear D gene. The CDR3 consists of 17 residues. Germline CDR1 reads SGHRS; CDR2 reads YFSETQ. V gave up 0 bases and J gave up 0 bases, with 13 bases separating them. Written as DNA, the CDR3 is TGCGCCAGCAGCTTGGTTCACGAGTCAGGAGCCAAAAACATTCAGTACTTC. Translated: CASSLVHESGAKNIQYF.

There are many counts of this clonotype. This rearrangement joins TRBV20-1 to TRBJ1-4; D gene uncertain. V lost 6 bases and J lost 3, with 11 bases in between. Germline V lookup: CDR1 DFQATT, CDR2 SNEGSKA (reference sequence). The CDR3 spans 13 residues. DNA for the CDR3: TGCAGTGCCCTCCGGGAGGCTAATGAAAAACTGTTTTTT. Translation gives CSALREANEKLFF.

This clonotype was observed many times. The chain uses TRBV4-1 and TRBJ2-1; D unresolved. Looked up from germline, CDR1 is MGHRA and CDR2 is YSYEKL. V dropped 4 bases and J dropped 5 bases, with 15 bases sitting between them. This CDR3 has 15 amino acids. The CDR3 bases are TGCGCCAGCAGCCCCGCGGTTGGTGGGGACAATGAGCAGTTCTTC. Residues: CASSPAVGGDNEQFF.

This clonotype was detected many times. The V gene is TRBV12-3 or TRBV12-4, the J gene TRBJ1-1; D is undetermined. The V end lost 0 bases, the J end lost 11 bases, and 13 bases lay between the germline ends. This CDR3 is 13 amino acids long. CDR3 nucleotide sequence: TGTGCCAGCAGTTTAGCGGACTTCCCTCGGGCTTTCTTT. This codes for CASSLADFPRAFF.

This clonotype came up a few times. J is TRBJ2-5 and V is TRBV23-1, with TRBD1 matching over 8 bases. TRBV23-1 is given ORF status, its function remaining uncertain. This CDR3 contains 16 residues. J was trimmed by 0 bases and V by 1 base; bases with no gene match: 4. Here the CDR3 DNA reads TGCGCCAGCAGTCAATGGCAACAGGGGGACCAAGAGACCCAGTACTTC. Translated, it gives CASSQWQQGDQETQYF.

This clonotype was seen a handful of times. V and J are TRBV7-9 and TRBJ1-1; D is unclear. Germline lookup yields CDR1 SEHNR and CDR2 FQNEAQ (reference sequence). V lost 1 base and J 1 base, leaving 4 bases between the germline ends. CDR3 length: 13 residues. CDR3 DNA: TGTGCCAGCAGCTTAGAACAGAACACTGAAGCTTTCTTT. This codes for CASSLEQNTEAFF.

This clonotype appeared many times. The V and J genes are TRBV18 and TRBJ2-1; TRBD1 matches 8 bases. This CDR3 has 15 residues. V trimming: 4 bases; J trimming: 2 bases; junction bases outside the gene matches: 4. Germline V CDR1 and CDR2: KGHSH, LQKENI. The CDR3 bases are TGTGCCAGCTCACGGGACAGGCGAACCTACAATGAGCAGTTCTTC. This codes for CASSRDRRTYNEQFF.

This clonotype was recorded many times. The V and J genes are TRBV6-1 and TRBJ1-2, with TRBD1 identical over 7 bases. CDR1 is MNHNS and CDR2 is SASEGT in the germline V gene. The trim removed 7 bases at V and 8 bases at J, leaving 13 bases unmatched. This CDR3 spans 14 amino acids. The CDR3 DNA follows: TGTGCCAGCAAAACCTTGGACAGGATCGTCGGCTACACCTTC. Amino acid sequence: CASKTLDRIVGYTF.

The chain combines TRBV14 with TRBJ2-1; 13 positions agree with TRBD2. Looked up from germline, CDR1 is SGHDN and CDR2 is FVKESK. This CDR3 has 16 amino acids. J was trimmed by 6 bases and V by 6 bases; bases with no gene match: 8. CDR3 protein: CASSLTGTSGVNEQFF. The CDR3 DNA follows: TGTGCCAGCAGTCTCACCGGGACTAGCGGGGTCAATGAGCAGTTCTTC.

This clonotype was found many times. The J gene is TRBJ1-5, the V gene TRBV4-1; D remains unclear. The CDR3 is 13 amino acids. The V end lost 1 base, the J end lost 6 bases, and 7 bases lay between the germline ends. The V gene's germline CDR1 is MGHRA and CDR2 YSYEKL. CDR3 region: CASSQVGGQPQHF. As DNA, the CDR3 is TGCGCCAGCAGCCAAGTCGGAGGTCAGCCCCAGCATTTT.

Many counts were recorded for this clonotype. The V and J genes are TRBV7-6 and TRBJ2-1, with D perhaps TRBD1 or TRBD2 (5 bases each). The CDR3 is 15 residues long. In germline, CDR1 is SGHVS, CDR2 FNYEAQ. With 1 base removed from V and 4 bases from J, the gap between germline ends came to 11 bases. In DNA, the CDR3 is TGTGCCAGCAGCTTAGACGGGGCGATATACAATGAGCAGTTCTTC. Its protein is CASSLDGAIYNEQFF.

A few counts support this clonotype. V usage is TRBV7-3 and J usage is TRBJ1-1; D call uncertain. V dropped 5 bases and J dropped 5 bases, with 12 bases sitting between them. The germline V gene encodes CDR1 SGHTA and CDR2 FQGTGA. The CDR3 extends over 13 amino acids. The CDR3: CASSLQLGTEAFF. CDR3 nucleotide sequence: TGTGCCAGCAGCCTCCAATTGGGGACTGAAGCTTTCTTT.

This clonotype was found many times. The genes are TRBV10-3 and TRBJ1-3, with a weak D call TRBD1 (6 bases). V shed 3 bases and J shed 1 base, with 7 bases lying between them. Germline V gene sequence: CDR1 ENHRY, CDR2 SYGVKD. The CDR3 is 14 residues long. CDR3 bases: TGTGCCATCAGTGACGGGACATCTGGAAACACCATATATTTT. Its protein is CAISDGTSGNTIYF.